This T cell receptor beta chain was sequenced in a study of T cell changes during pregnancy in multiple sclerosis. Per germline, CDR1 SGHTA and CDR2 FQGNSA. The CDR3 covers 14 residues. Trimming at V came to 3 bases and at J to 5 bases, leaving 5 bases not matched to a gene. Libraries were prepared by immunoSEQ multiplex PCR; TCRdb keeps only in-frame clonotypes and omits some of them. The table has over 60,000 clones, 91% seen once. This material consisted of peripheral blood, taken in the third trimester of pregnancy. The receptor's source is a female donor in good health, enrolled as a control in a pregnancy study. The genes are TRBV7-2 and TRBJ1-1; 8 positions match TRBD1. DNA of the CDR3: TGTGCCAGCAGCTTCGGACAGGGCCATACTGAAGCTTTCTTT. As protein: CASSFGQGHTEAFF.